This TCR beta chain was sequenced during a study of T cells after yellow fever vaccination. TCRdb analysed the 5' RACE reads with MiXCR anew, one entry per CDR3 protein. Here the sample spans over 300,000 distinct CDR3 sequences, around 3.6% being singletons. The sequencing used PBMCs, collected on the day of the yellow fever booster vaccination. This clonotype was obtained from a man younger than 30 who received the YFV17D yellow fever vaccine.

CDR3 sequence reads: CASSLEGLIGELFF. The CDR3 nucleotides are TGTGCCAGCAGCTTAGAAGGGCTGATCGGGGAGCTGTTTTTT. The V and J genes are TRBV7-2 and TRBJ2-2; D call uncertain. The CDR3 contains 14 residues. Germline-derived CDR1 and CDR2 are SGHTA and FQGNSA. Deletions cut 1 base from V and 7 bases from J, with 10 bases between.